This T cell receptor beta chain is from a study of blood T cells in healthy people across ages. Combining a sample-barcoded 5' primer with a J-beta primer mix, a second PCR ran for roughly 7 to 12 cycles. A 12-random-nucleotide template-switch adaptor tagged each cDNA molecule. TCRdb re-analysed the 5' RACE reads in MiXCR, keeping a single row per CDR3 protein. Of 790,000 or so distinct CDR3 sequences in the sample, 45% to 70% were seen once. The CDR3 runs 19 residues. V shed 5 bases and J 1 base; nucleotides not matched to a gene: 16. Germline V lookup: CDR1 SGHNT, CDR2 YENEEA. Sequencing was performed on blood. The chain joins TRBV11-3 to TRBJ2-5, with TRBD2 identical over 10 bases. This TCR was recovered from a man aged 35-49 years in good health. CDR3 sequence: CASSPLHFRTSGIQETQYF. In DNA form, the CDR3 reads TGTGCCAGCAGCCCACTTCACTTTAGGACTAGCGGTATCCAAGAGACCCAGTACTTC.